The 12 T cell receptor beta chains listed next were all sequenced from one sample in a study of blood T cell repertoires in COVID-19 (dated by TCRdb to 2019 to 2021). Library prep was done by the immunoSEQ multiplex PCR assay. TCRdb limited this immuneACCESS table to in-frame rearrangements with V and J called. A share of clones is missing; checked studies link under half to unresolved V genes, and the rest is unexplained. The sample table records tens of thousands of clones; 88% of these occur just once. The biggest ten clones account for roughly 40% of the sample. The sample taken for sequencing was peripheral blood. The source is a woman aged 60-70 years with COVID-19, enrolled during active disease.

The rearrangement uses TRBV7-6 and TRBJ1-1, with TRBD1 as a possible D gene (5 bases). V lost 2 bases to trimming and J lost 4 bases, with 14 bases between them. The length of the CDR3 is 15 residues. Germline values: CDR1 SGHVS, CDR2 FNYEAQ. DNA for the CDR3: TGTGCCAGCAGCTTAACGGGGGTTGTGGGCACTGAAGCTTTCTTT. This encodes CASSLTGVVGTEAFF.

The chain recombines TRBV4-1 with TRBJ1-6, with a weak D call TRBD1 (5 bases). Deletions cut 0 bases from V and 7 bases from J, with 13 bases between. The CDR3 has 16 residues. The V gene's germline CDR1 is MGHRA and CDR2 YSYEKL. As DNA, the CDR3 is TGCGCCAGCAGCCAAGATTGGAGACAGAGCAATTCACCCCTCCACTTT. Amino acid sequence: CASSQDWRQSNSPLHF.

This CDR3 is CASRHGQADTGELFF. DNA for the CDR3: TGTGCCAGTAGGCATGGGCAGGCCGACACCGGGGAGCTGTTTTTT. The V gene is TRBV19, the J gene TRBJ2-2; D not certain. The CDR3 loop spans 15 amino acids. The ends were cut back, 6 bases at V and 3 bases at J, with 14 bases in the middle. Looked up from germline, CDR1 is LNHDA and CDR2 is SQIVND (reference sequence).

The J gene is TRBJ1-5, the V gene TRBV5-1; the match to TRBD1 covers 11 bases. Trimming took 2 bases from V and 7 from J; bases not matched to a gene: 2. The germline gives CDR1 SGHRS, CDR2 YFSETQ. The CDR3 totals 14 residues. CDR3 nucleotides: TGCGCCAGCAGCTTAGGGGACAGGGGGCAGCCCCAGCATTTT. It is translated as CASSLGDRGQPQHF.

Remarks on this clone: The same CDR3 is also encoded by other DNA sequences in this sample. V usage is TRBV4-3 and J usage is TRBJ2-7; D ambiguous. This CDR3 region has 15 residues. V lost 0 bases to trimming and J lost 0 bases, with 9 bases between them. Germline V CDR1 and CDR2: LGHNA, YSLEER. CDR3: CASSQDAGGSYEQYF. CDR3 in DNA: TGCGCCAGCAGCCAAGACGCAGGTGGCTCCTACGAGCAGTACTTC.

Worth noting for this clone: The sample has other DNA sequences that encode this CDR3 too. V usage is TRBV6-1 and J usage is TRBJ2-2; TRBD2 might be the D (5 bases). Germline lookup yields CDR1 MNHNS and CDR2 SASEGT. Trimming shortened V by 4 bases and J by 1 base, and 13 bases separated the two germline ends. The CDR3 contains 16 residues. The CDR3 reads CASSGWASGNTGELFF. As DNA, the CDR3 is TGTGCCAGCAGTGGATGGGCCAGCGGGAACACCGGGGAGCTGTTTTTT.

The CDR3 is CASSSSNGQPQHF. The CDR3 bases are TGTGCCAGCAGCTCCTCCAACGGTCAGCCCCAGCATTTT. V gene TRBV7-2 combines with J gene TRBJ1-5; D not certain. There are 13 residues in the CDR3. V lost 4 bases and J 6 bases, leaving 10 bases between the germline ends. Germline-derived CDR1 and CDR2 are SGHTA and FQGNSA. Full variable domain (remainder filled in from reference TRBV7-2 and TRBJ1-5): GAGVSQSPSNKVTEKGKDVELRCDPISGHTALYWYRQSLGQGLEFLIYFQGNSAPDKSGLPSDRFSAERTGGSVSTLTIQRTQQEDSAVYLCASSSSNGQPQHFGDGTRLSIL.

The CDR3 region has the DNA TGTGCCAGCAGCCAAGTGGAGAGCAATCAGCCCCAGCATTTT. Its translation: CASSQVESNQPQHF. The rearrangement links TRBV16 to TRBJ1-5; D unresolved. Looked up from germline, CDR1 is KGHSY and CDR2 is FQNENV. Trimming shortened V by 2 bases and J by 1 base, and 6 bases separated the two germline ends. CDR3 size: 14 residues.

The rearrangement links TRBV7-9 to TRBJ1-1; D remains unclear. The V end lost 10 bases, the J end lost 1 base, and 13 bases lay between the germline ends. The CDR3 has 13 amino acids. Germline CDR1 SEHNR, CDR2 FQNEAQ (reference sequence). For the CDR3, the DNA is TGTGCCACCCAATCCGTAGCGAACACTGAAGCTTTCTTT. It translates to CATQSVANTEAFF.

This chain uses TRBV10-1 with TRBJ2-1; 11 bases align to TRBD2. The CDR3 totals 17 residues. Germline V CDR1 and CDR2: WNHNN, SYGVQD (reference sequence). Losses at the gene ends were 0 bases for V and 10 bases for J; bases not matched to a gene: 11. CDR3 amino acids: CASSESNIAGGDLEQFF. In nucleotides, the CDR3 is TGCGCCAGCAGTGAGTCGAATATAGCGGGGGGGGACTTGGAGCAGTTCTTC.

The CDR3 spells CASSILGTVTYEQYF. CDR3 nucleotides: TGTGCCAGTAGTATCCTCGGGACAGTTACCTACGAGCAGTACTTC. The chain recombines TRBV19 with TRBJ2-7; 7 bases are a match to TRBD1. Germline trimming cut 3 bases from V and 2 bases from J; bases unmatched to any gene: 7. Germline-derived CDR1 and CDR2 are LNHDA and SQIVND (reference sequence). The CDR3 runs to 15 residues.

This clone was seen once. The chain carries TRBV11-2 and TRBJ2-1; TRBD2 matches at 8 bases. V dropped 1 base and J dropped 6; count of bases not matched to a gene: 5. The CDR3 is 15 amino acids. The germline CDR1 and CDR2 sequences are SGHAT and FQNNGV. As DNA, the CDR3 is TGTGCCAGCAGCTTAGGATTAGCGGGGATCAATGAGCAGTTCTTC. Translated: CASSLGLAGINEQFF.